This TCR beta chain was sequenced during a study of blood T cell repertoires in COVID-19. The CDR3 is 14 amino acids. Germline CDR1 and CDR2: GTSNPN and SVGIG (reference sequence). Trimming cost V 2 bases and J 0 bases, with 8 bases left between them. In this sample, this clone turned up once. Libraries were prepared by immunoSEQ multiplex PCR; TCRdb keeps only in-frame clonotypes and omits some of them. The sample contains about 150,000 clones, around three quarters of which appear only once. Sequenced input: peripheral blood. The sequence derives from a man aged 45-60 years with acute or convalescent COVID-19. The chain combines TRBV30 with TRBJ1-5; D is unresolved. The CDR3 DNA reads as TGTGCCTGGAGTAATATCTATAGCAATCAGCCCCAGCATTTT. This codes for CAWSNIYSNQPQHF.